This T cell receptor (beta chain) was profiled in a study of cytomegalovirus exposure and HLA in healthy donors. PCR employed 60 Vbeta and 13 Jbeta primers. Assay used: immunoSEQ multiplex PCR; TCRdb lists only in-frame clones, some missing. Of about 160,000 clones in the sample, approximately 80% were seen once. Study results and limitations: Follow-up analysis found HLA locus-dependent TCR association rates, highest for DRB1 and lowest for HLA-C. Apart from CMV serostatus, no immune exposure information was available.

A note on this clone: Its antigen is still unknown.

The CDR3 consists of 13 residues. Germline V CDR1 and CDR2: GTSNPN, SVGIG (reference sequence). V lost 7 bases and J lost 4; bases outside the gene matches: 7. Sequenced sample: PBMCs. The clonotype originates from a man aged 30 to 39 in good health and CMV-seropositive. V and J are TRBV30 and TRBJ2-7, with 10 bases identical to TRBD2. CDR3 in amino acids: CASKRGGVYEQYF. CDR3 sequence (DNA): TGTGCCTCAAAGCGGGGGGGCGTATACGAGCAGTACTTC.